This T cell receptor beta chain was sequenced during a study of shared clonotypes between healthy human individuals. Here immunoSEQ multiplex PCR was the method, and the copy in TCRdb shows in-frame clones only, minus some. The table shows fewer than 2.5 million clones, with 90% to 95% occurring only once. V lost 4 bases, J lost 1 base, and 6 bases stayed unmatched. CDR1 SQVTM and CDR2 ANQGSEA come from the germline V gene. CDR3 length equals 15 residues. Remarks on this clone: Its cognate antigen is unknown.

Study outcomes and limitations: Naive CD4 clonotypes were shared across several donors at roughly 5%.

The sequenced sample consisted of naive CD4+ T cells from PBMCs. Noted subset: CD45RA+ positively selected. The V and J genes are TRBV29-1 and TRBJ2-3; the match to TRBD2 covers 9 bases. The sequence was collected from a man aged 18 to 30 in good health. Some clones in this sample may be carry-over from other donors' samples. CDR3 in amino acids: CSVVGAGGRTDTQYF. As DNA, the CDR3 is TGCAGCGTTGTCGGAGCGGGAGGCCGCACAGATACGCAGTATTTT.